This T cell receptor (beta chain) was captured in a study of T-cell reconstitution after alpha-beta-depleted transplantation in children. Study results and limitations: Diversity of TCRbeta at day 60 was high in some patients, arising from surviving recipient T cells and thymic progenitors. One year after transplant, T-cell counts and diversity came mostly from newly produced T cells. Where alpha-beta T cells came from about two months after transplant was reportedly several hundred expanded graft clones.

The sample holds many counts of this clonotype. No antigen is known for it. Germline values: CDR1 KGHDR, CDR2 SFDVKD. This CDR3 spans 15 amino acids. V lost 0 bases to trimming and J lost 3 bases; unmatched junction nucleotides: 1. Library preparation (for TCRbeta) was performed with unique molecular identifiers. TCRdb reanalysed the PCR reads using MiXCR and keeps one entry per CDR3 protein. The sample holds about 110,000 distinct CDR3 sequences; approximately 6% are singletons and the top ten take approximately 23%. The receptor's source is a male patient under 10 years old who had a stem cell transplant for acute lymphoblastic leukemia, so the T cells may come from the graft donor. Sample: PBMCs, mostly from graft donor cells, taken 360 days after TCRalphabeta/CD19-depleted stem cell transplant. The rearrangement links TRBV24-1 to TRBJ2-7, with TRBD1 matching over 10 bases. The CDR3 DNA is TGTGCCACCAGTGATTTGAGGGACAGGGGCTACGAGCAGTACTTC. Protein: CATSDLRDRGYEQYF.